Shown below are 23 T cell receptor beta chains from a single sample sequenced in a study of regulatory T cells in long-lasting Graves disease. Time point reported: persistent/refractory GD, antithyroid drugs over 5 years with positive TRAb. Extracted RNA from PBMCs served as the source of the TCR library. iRepertoire HTBI primers and Arm-PCR of CDR3 regions built TCR beta libraries. From the multiplex PCR reads, TCRdb called clonotypes with MiXCR, one entry per CDR3 protein. The table includes 600,000 to 800,000 distinct CDR3 sequences, around 30% detected once. The material sequenced was peripheral blood mononuclear cells (PBMCs), taken when the disease was refractory, from a patient treated with antithyroid drugs. The receptors come from a female donor with Graves disease.

The chain employs TRBV12-5 and TRBJ1-5; 7 bases fit TRBD1. CDR1 LGHNT and CDR2 FRNRAP come from the germline V gene. V gave up 2 bases and J gave up 3 bases; unmatched junction bases: 4. This CDR3 contains 15 residues. CDR3 sequence (DNA): TGTGCTAGTGGTTTGTTGGGGACAGACAATCAGCCCCAGCATTTT. It specifies CASGLLGTDNQPQHF. Looking up the rest from reference TRBV12-5 and TRBJ1-5 gives the full variable domain: DARVTQTPRHKVTEMGQEVTMRCQPILGHNTVFWYRQTMMQGLELLAYFRNRAPLDDSGMPKDRFSAEMPDATLATLKIQPSEPRDSAVYFCASGLLGTDNQPQHFGDGTRLSIL.

This clonotype was found a few times. The chain carries TRBV12-3 or TRBV12-4 and TRBJ1-1, with D uncertain. Trimming cost V 6 bases and J 4 bases, with 15 bases left between them. The CDR3 has 14 residues. The CDR3 DNA reads as TGTGCCAGCAGGTCGCTGTGGGGAACCACTGAAGCTTTCTTT. This encodes CASRSLWGTTEAFF.

Written as DNA, the CDR3 is TGTGCCAGCAGCAAGGACAGGATTCTCTACGAGCAGTACTTC. It specifies CASSKDRILYEQYF. The chain combines TRBV11-2 with TRBJ2-7; TRBD1 aligns across 7 bases. The CDR3 is 14 amino acids. Trimming took 5 bases from V and 3 from J; bases not matched to a gene: 7. The germline gives CDR1 SGHAT, CDR2 FQNNGV. Full variable domain (outside the CDR3, taken from reference TRBV11-2 and TRBJ2-7): EAGVAQSPRYKIIEKRQSVAFWCNPISGHATLYWYQQILGQGPKLLIQFQNNGVVDDSQLPKDRFSAERLKGVDSTLKIQPAKLEDSAVYLCASSKDRILYEQYFGPGTRLTVT.

This clonotype was counted between two and nine times. V and J are TRBV29-1 and TRBJ2-7, with D possibly being TRBD1 (6 bases). Looked up from germline, CDR1 is SQVTM and CDR2 is ANQGSEA. The CDR3 runs 13 residues. V lost 0 bases, J lost 4 bases, and 10 bases lay in between. CDR3 sequence (DNA): TGCAGCGTTGAAGATTGGGGGACATACGAGCAGTACTTC. Amino acids: CSVEDWGTYEQYF.

This clonotype has just a few counts. The genes are TRBV2 and TRBJ1-5; no clear D gene. The ends were cut back, 3 bases at V and 3 bases at J, with 9 bases in the middle. This CDR3 comprises 14 residues. CDR1 SNHLY and CDR2 FYNNEI come from the germline V gene. The CDR3 spells CASSDSRHNQPQHF. CDR3 coding DNA: TGTGCCAGCAGTGATAGCAGGCACAATCAGCCCCAGCATTTT.

This clonotype was recorded many times. The chain couples TRBV11-2 to TRBJ2-5; D remains unclear. V was shortened by 1 base and J by 5 bases, with 11 bases between the two germline ends. CDR3 length equals 14 residues. Germline CDR1 and CDR2: SGHAT and FQNNGV. CDR3 sequence reads: CASSLVRSVETQYF. In DNA, the CDR3 is TGTGCCAGCAGCTTAGTTCGCAGCGTGGAGACCCAGTACTTC.

In its sample, this clonotype was seen once. The CDR3 here is CASHDRGRDSNSPLHF. The CDR3 region has the DNA TGTGCCAGCCACGACAGGGGGCGCGACTCTAATTCACCCCTCCACTTT. This sequence joins TRBV3-1 and TRBJ1-6, with 10 bases lining up with TRBD1. The trim removed 8 bases at V and 6 bases at J, leaving 10 bases unmatched. The CDR3 is made up of 16 amino acids. Germline CDR1 reads LGHDT; CDR2 reads YNNKEL (reference sequence). The full variable domain, rest sourced from reference TRBV3-1 and TRBJ1-6, is DTAVSQTPKYLVTQMGNDKSIKCEQNLGHDTMYWYKQDSKKFLKIMFSYNNKELIINETVPNRFSPKSPDKAHLNLHINSLELGDSAVYFCASHDRGRDSNSPLHFGNGTRLTVT.

As to this clonotype: With a much larger clone just one base away, this may be a read error. CDR3 DNA sequence: TGTGCCAGCAGTTTAGCGCCGTACGACCAGGAGACCCAGTACTTC. Residues: CASSLAPYDQETQYF. The chain uses TRBV12-3 or TRBV12-4 and TRBJ2-5; D unresolved. The CDR3 runs to 15 residues.

The J gene is TRBJ2-1, the V gene TRBV5-1; no clear D gene. Per the germline V gene, CDR1 is SGHRS and CDR2 is YFSETQ. Trimming took off 4 bases at V and 0 bases at J, with 11 bases between the two ends. The CDR3 contains 15 residues. CDR3 protein: CASSPFTTSYNEQFF. The CDR3 nucleotides are TGCGCCAGCAGCCCATTTACTACCTCCTACAATGAGCAGTTCTTC.

This clonotype was seen more than once but under ten times. This chain uses TRBV18 with TRBJ1-6; D is unclear. Germline V CDR1 and CDR2: KGHSH, LQKENI. V lost 2 bases and J 8 bases, leaving 4 bases between the germline ends. The CDR3 contains 12 residues. The CDR3 DNA is TGTGCCAGCTCACCAACAGATTCACCCCTCCACTTT. Translation: CASSPTDSPLHF. Full variable domain (outside the CDR3, taken from reference TRBV18 and TRBJ1-6): NAGVMQNPRHLVRRRGQEARLRCSPMKGHSHVYWYRQLPEEGLKFMVYLQKENIIDESGMPKERFSAEFPKEGPSILRIQQVVRGDSAAYFCASSPTDSPLHFGNGTRLTVT.

This clonotype was seen at least ten times. The CDR3 loop is CASSATGGGYTF. CDR3 sequence (DNA): TGTGCCAGCAGCGCAACAGGGGGCGGCTACACCTTC. This chain uses TRBV7-2 with TRBJ1-2; 9 bases align to TRBD1. This CDR3 has 12 amino acids. Germline trimming cut 5 bases from V and 8 bases from J; bases unmatched to any gene: 3. Germline CDR1 reads SGHTA; CDR2 reads FQGNSA.

This clonotype has just a few counts. The CDR3 region is CASSLDGTSHEQYF. CDR3 nucleotide sequence: TGTGCCAGCAGCTTAGATGGGACTTCCCACGAGCAGTACTTC. The genes are TRBV11-2 and TRBJ2-7; maybe TRBD2 (6 bases). The CDR3 sequence is 14 residues long. Germline assignment: CDR1 SGHAT and CDR2 FQNNGV. V gave up 0 bases and J gave up 5 bases, with 11 bases separating them. The full variable domain, rest sourced from reference TRBV11-2 and TRBJ2-7, is EAGVAQSPRYKIIEKRQSVAFWCNPISGHATLYWYQQILGQGPKLLIQFQNNGVVDDSQLPKDRFSAERLKGVDSTLKIQPAKLEDSAVYLCASSLDGTSHEQYFGPGTRLTVT.

This clonotype appeared a few times. The chain couples TRBV11-3 to TRBJ2-2, with D hard to call. This CDR3 has 15 residues. Germline assignment: CDR1 SGHNT and CDR2 YENEEA. The V and J ends lost 5 bases and 1 base respectively, with 11 bases between them. DNA of the CDR3: TGTGCCAGCAGCCCTGCGGCAGGGAACACCGGGGAGCTGTTTTTT. The encoded protein is CASSPAAGNTGELFF.

The V gene is TRBV7-3, the J gene TRBJ1-1; D gene uncertain. Trimming shortened V by 2 bases and J by 5 bases, and 12 bases separated the two germline ends. The CDR3 is made up of 14 amino acids. Germline V lookup: CDR1 SGHTA, CDR2 FQGTGA. CDR3 sequence: CASSLGSQFTEAFF. In DNA form, the CDR3 reads TGTGCCAGCAGCTTAGGGTCACAATTTACTGAAGCTTTCTTT.

V is TRBV20-1 and J is TRBJ1-5; tentatively, D is TRBD1 (5 bases). Germline V CDR1 and CDR2: DFQATT, SNEGSKA (reference sequence). V lost 6 bases to trimming and J lost 2 bases, with 11 bases between them. CDR3 length equals 13 residues. Here the CDR3 DNA reads TGCAGTGCGACAGAGATTCGCAATCAGCCCCAGCATTTT. This sequence encodes CSATEIRNQPQHF.

V and J are TRBV5-1 and TRBJ1-1; D gene uncertain. V lost 4 bases, J lost 1 base, and 11 bases lay in between. Looked up from germline, CDR1 is SGHRS and CDR2 is YFSETQ. The CDR3 totals 14 residues. CDR3 nucleotides: TGCGCCAGCAGCACAGCGGGGAGGAACACTGAAGCTTTCTTT. Amino acids: CASSTAGRNTEAFF.

This clonotype was seen a few times. This rearrangement joins TRBV6-1 to TRBJ2-1; 9 nucleotides line up with TRBD2. Germline V gene lookup returns CDR1 MNHNS and CDR2 SASEGT. V was clipped by 3 bases and J by 0 bases; unmatched bases: 6. The CDR3 length is 17 residues. CDR3 coding DNA: TGTGCCAGCAGTGAGGGCGGGGGGGGAAGCTCCTACAATGAGCAGTTCTTC. Translating it yields CASSEGGGGSSYNEQFF.

This clonotype appeared a few times. The V call is TRBV15, the J call TRBJ1-1, with a weak D call TRBD1 (5 bases). V lost 0 bases and J lost 8, with 7 bases in between. CDR1 and CDR2 from the germline V gene are LNHNV and YYDKDF (reference sequence). This CDR3 has 12 amino acids. CDR3 DNA sequence: TGTGCCACCAGCAGAGATAACAGGGAAGCTTTCTTT. Translating it yields CATSRDNREAFF.

The V and J genes are TRBV12-3 or TRBV12-4 and TRBJ1-1; no clear D. The CDR3 length is 13 residues. The germline V and J ends were trimmed by 2 bases and 7 bases, with 11 bases remaining between them. The CDR3 region has the DNA TGTGCCAGCAGTTTAACCAGGAACCGTGAAGCTTTCTTT. Amino acids: CASSLTRNREAFF.

The V and J genes are TRBV5-1 and TRBJ1-1; TRBD1 is a possible D gene (5 bases). Germline V gives CDR1 SGHRS, CDR2 YFSETQ. The CDR3 is 15 amino acids. With 3 bases removed from V and 4 bases from J, the gap between germline ends came to 16 bases. CDR3 DNA: TGCGCCAGCAGCTCCCACTCAGGGTTGGGCACTGAAGCTTTCTTT. Residues: CASSSHSGLGTEAFF.

There are many counts of this clonotype. The chain uses TRBV28 and TRBJ1-2; TRBD1 agrees at 7 bases. J gave up 7 bases and V 7 bases, and 12 bases lay outside the gene matches. This CDR3 has 14 amino acids. Looked up from germline, CDR1 is MDHEN and CDR2 is SYDVKM. As DNA, the CDR3 is TGTGCCAGCACTCCGGGACAGATTTTTCGTGGCTACACCTTC. Translated, it gives CASTPGQIFRGYTF.

This clonotype was found many times. The chain combines TRBV2 with TRBJ1-4, with a weak D call TRBD1 (5 bases). Per the germline V gene, CDR1 is SNHLY and CDR2 is FYNNEI. Trimming cost V 4 bases and J 6 bases, with 9 bases left between them. This CDR3 has 13 amino acids. The chain's CDR3 is CASSGGLYEKLFF. CDR3 DNA: TGTGCCAGCAGTGGGGGGTTATATGAAAAACTGTTTTTT.

This clonotype was counted only a few times. V usage is TRBV15 and J usage is TRBJ2-4; TRBD2 is a possible D gene (6 bases). Germline V gives CDR1 LNHNV, CDR2 YYDKDF (reference sequence). Trimming removed 5 bases from V and 6 bases from J, with 17 bases in between. The CDR3 totals 15 residues. CDR3 loop: CATSHGRSRGNIQYF. Written as DNA, the CDR3 is TGTGCCACCAGCCATGGACGGTCGCGGGGAAACATTCAGTACTTC.